Listed below are T cell receptor beta chains from one sample, sequenced in a study of vaccination effects on CD4 cells after COVID-19. Libraries were prepared by immunoSEQ multiplex PCR; TCRdb keeps only in-frame clonotypes and omits some of them. This sample has about 12,000 clones, with over 60% found just once. Their recognized antigens are unknown. This specimen was CD4+ T cells from PBMCs cultured with SARS-CoV-2 spike peptides, taken after COVID-19 vaccination. These receptors originate from a human donor who received a COVID-19 vaccine. Both conserved end residues are part of each CDR3. A D gene is named only where the DNA matches it firmly. The size of a clone is reported for some rows only, either as once, few or many, or as a class for expanded clones.

d_call	clone_size	v_call	j_call	cdr3_aa	cdr3_nt
TRBD2	NA	TRBV10-3	TRBJ2-7	CAISPGTSGGKDYEQYF	TGTGCCATTAGCCCCGGGACTAGCGGGGGGAAAGACTACGAGCAGTACTTC
NA	NA	TRBV2	TRBJ2-5	CASSIGETQYF	TGTGCCAGCAGTATAGGCGAGACCCAGTACTTC
NA	few	TRBV19	TRBJ1-1	CASRLGLTLNTEAFF	TGTGCCAGTAGGTTGGGACTGACATTGAACACTGAAGCTTTCTTT
TRBD1	NA	TRBV5-1	TRBJ2-2	CASSLERTGGSNTGELFF	TGCGCCAGCAGCTTGGAGCGGACAGGGGGTTCGAACACCGGGGAGCTGTTTTTT
NA	NA	TRBV11-3	TRBJ2-2	CASSPRSGSGELFF	TGTGCCAGCAGCCCCAGGTCGGGGTCCGGGGAGCTGTTTTTT
NA	once	TRBV7-2	TRBJ2-7	CASSLRYEQYF	TGTGCCAGCAGCTTGCGCTACGAGCAGTACTTC
TRBD1	NA	TRBV5-6	TRBJ1-5	CASSFRGRGSNQPQHF	TGTGCCAGCAGCTTTCGTGGCAGGGGGTCCAATCAGCCCCAGCATTTT
TRBD2	medium-sized	TRBV15	TRBJ2-1	CATATLAGASLVQFF	TGTGCCACCGCCACACTAGCGGGGGCCAGCTTAGTGCAGTTCTTC
NA	few	TRBV27	TRBJ1-5	CASSLDSPNQPQHF	TGTGCCAGCAGTCTGGACAGTCCCAATCAGCCCCAGCATTTT
TRBD2	NA	TRBV19	TRBJ2-5	CASTSSGGREETQYF	TGTGCCAGTACCTCCTCGGGGGGGAGAGAGGAGACCCAGTACTTC
TRBD1	few	TRBV5-1	TRBJ1-1	CASSHRQGVEAFF	TGCGCCAGCAGCCATAGACAGGGGGTTGAAGCTTTCTTT
TRBD2	few	TRBV5-1	TRBJ2-3	CASSSKRGGRATDTQYF	TGCGCCAGCAGCTCTAAAAGGGGCGGGAGGGCCACAGATACGCAGTATTTT